This is a list of T cell receptor beta chains from one sample in a study of CD8 T cells in Susac syndrome. TCRdb reanalysed the immunoSEQ multiplex PCR reads using MiXCR and keeps one entry per CDR3 protein. The sample has under 150,000 distinct CDR3 sequences, around nine tenths seen once. The source material was CD8+ T cells from PBMCs. The source of these receptors is a human donor with multiple sclerosis. CDR3s include the opening cysteine and the closing phenylalanine or tryptophan. D genes are given only for firm matches. Only part of the rows carry a size: once, few, many, or a class if the clone is expanded.

D	size	V	J	CDR3	DNA
.	.	TRBV12-3/TRBV12-4	TRBJ2-1	CASSFAGSNNEQFF	TGTGCCAGCAGTTTCGCCGGATCTAACAATGAGCAGTTCTTC
TRBD2	.	TRBV30	TRBJ2-1	CAWSDTSASSYNEQFF	TGTGCCTGGAGTGATACTAGCGCCAGCTCCTACAATGAGCAGTTCTTC
.	.	TRBV6-5	TRBJ1-2	CASSYRGPPTLLGYTF	TGTGCCAGCAGTTATCGGGGACCTCCAACTTTGTTGGGCTACACCTTC
.	.	TRBV19	TRBJ1-5	CASSSDSLYQPQHF	TGTGCCAGTAGTTCGGACAGCTTATATCAGCCCCAGCATTTT
TRBD2	.	TRBV4-1	TRBJ2-1	CASSRLAGETNEQFF	TGCGCCAGCAGCCGACTAGCGGGAGAGACAAATGAGCAGTTCTTC
TRBD2	once	TRBV4-3	TRBJ2-5	CASSQEVSSGPQETQYF	TGCGCCAGCAGCCAAGAGGTGTCTAGCGGGCCTCAAGAGACCCAGTACTTC
.	.	TRBV5-5	TRBJ1-1	CASSLAARNTEAFF	TGTGCCAGCAGCTTGGCCGCAAGGAACACTGAAGCTTTCTTT
.	.	TRBV20-1	TRBJ2-2	CSANTGELFF	TGCAGTGCCAACACCGGGGAGCTGTTTTTT
.	.	TRBV6-2/TRBV6-3	TRBJ1-4	CASTVPRRSEKLFF	TGTGCCAGCACCGTCCCCCGGAGAAGTGAAAAACTGTTTTTT
TRBD1	.	TRBV29-1	TRBJ2-1	CSADPGQGRSNEQFF	TGCAGCGCCGACCCGGGACAGGGCCGATCCAATGAGCAGTTCTTC
.	.	TRBV19	TRBJ2-7	CASSITADHSYEQYF	TGTGCCAGTAGTATAACAGCGGACCACTCCTACGAGCAGTACTTC
.	.	TRBV27	TRBJ2-7	CASGGLSSYEQYF	TGTGCCAGCGGAGGGTTGAGCTCCTACGAGCAGTACTTC
TRBD1	.	TRBV6-5	TRBJ2-7	CASSYFGTGFYEQYF	TGTGCCAGCAGTTACTTCGGGACAGGGTTCTACGAGCAGTACTTC
.	.	TRBV19	TRBJ2-1	CASSPSYNEQFF	TGTGCCAGTAGTCCCTCCTACAATGAGCAGTTCTTC
TRBD2	.	TRBV27	TRBJ2-1	CASSLRTSLNEQFF	TGTGCCAGCAGTTTGAGGACTAGCTTGAATGAGCAGTTCTTC
.	few	TRBV11-2	TRBJ2-7	CASSSGVREQYF	TGTGCCAGCAGCTCCGGGGTCCGCGAGCAGTACTTC
.	.	TRBV9	TRBJ2-1	CASSVGSGNEQFF	TGTGCCAGCAGCGTAGGCAGTGGCAATGAGCAGTTCTTC
TRBD2	few	TRBV6-5	TRBJ2-1	CASSYSGLAANEQFF	TGTGCCAGCAGTTACTCGGGACTAGCCGCCAATGAGCAGTTCTTC
TRBD2	.	TRBV9	TRBJ2-3	CASSVEGAGFTDTQYF	TGTGCCAGCAGCGTAGAGGGAGCGGGATTTACAGATACGCAGTATTTT
.	.	TRBV7-8	TRBJ2-1	CASSRRRREQFF	TGTGCCAGCAGCCGACGTCGGCGGGAACAGTTCTTC
TRBD1	.	TRBV27	TRBJ2-5	CASSLGQGGRETQYF	TGTGCCAGCAGTCTCGGACAGGGAGGAAGGGAGACCCAGTACTTC
.	.	TRBV6-2/TRBV6-3	TRBJ1-1	CASLPPRGAEAFF	TGTGCCAGCCTCCCCCCTCGGGGGGCTGAAGCTTTCTTT
.	.	TRBV9	TRBJ2-1	CASSVGDNEQFF	TGTGCCAGCAGCGTAGGGGACAATGAGCAGTTCTTC
.	.	TRBV7-2	TRBJ2-7	CASSLPYEQYF	TGTGCCAGCAGCCTTCCCTACGAGCAGTACTTC
.	.	TRBV7-2	TRBJ1-1	CASSFAGTRTEAFF	TGTGCCAGCAGTTTCGCGGGGACGAGGACTGAAGCTTTCTTT
.	.	TRBV4-1	TRBJ1-1	CASSLSPGPGTEAFF	TGCGCCAGCAGCCTTTCCCCGGGACCAGGGACTGAAGCTTTCTTT
.	.	TRBV7-9	TRBJ1-1	CASSYPGTYEAFF	TGTGCCAGCAGCTACCCGGGTACTTATGAAGCTTTCTTT
.	.	TRBV13	TRBJ1-2	CASSLLGANYGYTF	TGTGCCAGCAGCTTACTGGGAGCTAACTATGGCTACACCTTC
TRBD2	once	TRBV18	TRBJ2-7	CASSPPGLADYEQYF	TGTGCCAGCTCACCCCCGGGACTAGCGGACTACGAGCAGTACTTC
.	.	TRBV10-3	TRBJ2-7	CASSGLRYEQYF	TGTGCCTCCTCGGGACTGCGCTACGAGCAGTACTTC
TRBD1	.	TRBV29-1	TRBJ1-1	CSARTGVLKTEAFF	TGCAGCGCCCGGACAGGGGTGTTGAAAACTGAAGCTTTCTTT
TRBD1	.	TRBV30	TRBJ2-1	CAWSTGTGVNEQFF	TGTGCCTGGAGTACCGGGACAGGGGTCAATGAGCAGTTCTTC
.	.	TRBV9	TRBJ1-2	CASSVAGANYGYTF	TGTGCCAGCAGCGTAGCAGGGGCCAACTATGGCTACACCTTC
.	.	TRBV6-5	TRBJ2-1	CASGPSSYNEQFF	TGTGCCAGCGGTCCTAGCTCCTACAATGAGCAGTTCTTC
.	.	TRBV4-1	TRBJ2-3	CASSQDPGLSSTDTQYF	TGCGCCAGCAGCCAAGATCCGGGACTGTCGAGCACAGATACGCAGTATTTT
.	.	TRBV4-2	TRBJ1-5	CASSQVMDATQHF	TGTGCCAGCAGCCAAGTCATGGACGCAACCCAGCATTTT
.	.	TRBV4-3	TRBJ2-4	CASSQGLASMYIQYF	TGCGCCAGCAGCCAAGGGTTAGCTAGCATGTACATTCAGTACTTC
.	.	TRBV5-1	TRBJ1-1	CASSLGMDTEAFF	TGCGCCAGCAGCTTGGGTATGGACACTGAAGCTTTCTTT
.	.	TRBV3-1	TRBJ1-2	CASSQERRDSYGYTF	TGTGCCAGCAGCCAAGAGCGTCGAGATTCCTATGGCTACACCTTC
TRBD1	.	TRBV27	TRBJ1-2	CASSNRDSHRVYGYTF	TGTGCCAGCAGTAACCGGGACAGTCATCGGGTTTATGGCTACACCTTC
.	.	TRBV12-3/TRBV12-4	TRBJ2-1	CASSSRVGEQFF	TGTGCCAGCAGTTCCCGGGTTGGGGAGCAGTTCTTC
.	.	TRBV7-3	TRBJ2-7	CASSLTGPGTEQYF	TGTGCCAGCAGCTTAACCGGGCCGGGCACCGAGCAGTACTTC
TRBD1	many	TRBV6-2/TRBV6-3	TRBJ2-7	CASSYRGQGQYF	TGTGCCAGCAGTTATCGAGGACAGGGACAGTACTTC
.	.	TRBV6-5	TRBJ1-1	CASRLSPFMNTEAFF	TGTGCCAGCAGACTCTCACCTTTCATGAACACTGAAGCTTTCTTT
.	.	TRBV5-6	TRBJ2-2	CASSSDLGELFF	TGTGCCAGCAGCTCGGACCTCGGGGAGCTGTTTTTT
.	.	TRBV6-5	TRBJ1-2	CASSFLIWGTANYGYTF	TGTGCCAGCAGTTTCCTAATCTGGGGGACCGCTAACTATGGCTACACCTTC
.	.	TRBV12-3/TRBV12-4	TRBJ2-7	CASSPDYLEGYEQYF	TGTGCCAGCAGTCCCGACTACCTGGAGGGCTACGAGCAGTACTTC
TRBD1	.	TRBV5-6	TRBJ2-1	CASMWTGYYNEQFF	TGTGCCAGCATGTGGACAGGGTACTACAATGAGCAGTTCTTC
.	.	TRBV4-2	TRBJ2-5	CASSERNAGSKTQYF	TGTGCCAGCTCCGAACGCAACGCGGGATCGAAGACCCAGTACTTC
.	.	TRBV12-3/TRBV12-4	TRBJ1-1	CASSFNLNTEAFF	TGTGCCAGCAGTTTTAACTTGAACACTGAAGCTTTCTTT
.	.	TRBV4-3	TRBJ1-5	CASSQDVGSNQPQHF	TGCGCCAGCAGCCAAGATGTGGGTAGCAATCAGCCCCAGCATTTT
.	.	TRBV27	TRBJ2-7	CASSLGGEPYEQYF	TGTGCCAGCAGTTTAGGCGGGGAACCCTACGAGCAGTACTTC
TRBD1	.	TRBV19	TRBJ2-2	CASATGAHTGELFF	TGTGCCAGCGCGACAGGGGCCCACACCGGGGAGCTGTTTTTT
TRBD2	.	TRBV4-3	TRBJ2-5	CASSQGTAGVKTQYF	TGCGCCAGCAGCCAGGGGACGGCGGGGGTGAAGACCCAGTACTTC
.	.	TRBV29-1	TRBJ1-2	CSARESVYGYTF	TGCAGCGCCCGCGAATCCGTCTATGGCTACACCTTC